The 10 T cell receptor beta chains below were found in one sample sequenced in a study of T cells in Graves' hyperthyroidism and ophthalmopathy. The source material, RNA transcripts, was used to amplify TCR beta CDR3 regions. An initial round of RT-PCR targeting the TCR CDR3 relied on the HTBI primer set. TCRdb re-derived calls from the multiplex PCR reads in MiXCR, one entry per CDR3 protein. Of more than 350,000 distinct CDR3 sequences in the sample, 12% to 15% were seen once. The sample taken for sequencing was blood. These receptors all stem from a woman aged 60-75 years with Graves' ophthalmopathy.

CDR3 bases: TGTGCCAGCAGTGATTCATCCCCCCGGGACAGGGTCTCCTACGAGCAGTACTTC. This gives the protein CASSDSSPRDRVSYEQYF. The chain recombines TRBV25-1 with TRBJ2-7; 9 bases line up with TRBD1. Germline V CDR1 and CDR2: MGHDK, SYGVNS. CDR3 length: 18 amino acids. V lost 3 bases, J lost 0 bases, and 12 bases stayed unmatched.

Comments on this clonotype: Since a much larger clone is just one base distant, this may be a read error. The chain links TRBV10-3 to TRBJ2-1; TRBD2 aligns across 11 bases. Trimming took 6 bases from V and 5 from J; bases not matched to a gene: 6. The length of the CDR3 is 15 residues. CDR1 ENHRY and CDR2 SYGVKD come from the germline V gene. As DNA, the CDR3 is TGTGCCATCAGAATGACTAGCGGGGCGGACAATGAGCAGTTCTTC. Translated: CAIRMTSGADNEQFF.

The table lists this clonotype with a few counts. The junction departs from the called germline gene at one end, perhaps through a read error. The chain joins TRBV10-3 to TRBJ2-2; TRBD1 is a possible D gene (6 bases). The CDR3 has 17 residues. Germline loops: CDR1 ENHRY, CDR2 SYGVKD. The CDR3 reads CATSFTPDRPNTGELFF. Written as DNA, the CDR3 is TGTGCCACCAGTTTTACCCCGGACAGACCGAACACCGGGGAGCTGTTTTTT.

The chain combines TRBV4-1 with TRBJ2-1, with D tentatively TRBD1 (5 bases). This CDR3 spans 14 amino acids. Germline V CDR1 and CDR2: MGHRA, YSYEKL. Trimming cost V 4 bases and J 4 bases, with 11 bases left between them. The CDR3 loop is CASSPLTVYNEQFF. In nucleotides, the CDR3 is TGCGCCAGCAGCCCCCTGACAGTGTACAATGAGCAGTTCTTC.

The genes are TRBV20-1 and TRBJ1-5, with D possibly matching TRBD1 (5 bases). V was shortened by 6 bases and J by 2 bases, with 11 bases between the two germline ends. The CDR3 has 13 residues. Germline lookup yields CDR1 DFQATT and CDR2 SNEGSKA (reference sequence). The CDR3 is CSAIRDGNQPQHF. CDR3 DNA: TGCAGTGCGATCCGGGACGGCAATCAGCCCCAGCATTTT.

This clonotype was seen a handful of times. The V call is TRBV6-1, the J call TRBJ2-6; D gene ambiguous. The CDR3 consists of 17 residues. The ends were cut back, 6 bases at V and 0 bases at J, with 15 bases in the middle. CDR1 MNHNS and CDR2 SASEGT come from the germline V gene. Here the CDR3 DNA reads TGTGCCAGCAGCCCCGGCGGATTGAGCTCTGGGGCCAACGTCCTGACTTTC. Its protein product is CASSPGGLSSGANVLTF.

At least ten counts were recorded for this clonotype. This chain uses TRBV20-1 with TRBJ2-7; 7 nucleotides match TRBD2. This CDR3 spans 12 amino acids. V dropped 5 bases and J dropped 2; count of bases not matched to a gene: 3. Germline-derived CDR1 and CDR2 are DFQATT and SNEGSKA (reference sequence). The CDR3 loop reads CSAASGAYEQYF. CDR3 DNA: TGCAGTGCTGCTAGCGGAGCCTACGAGCAGTACTTC.

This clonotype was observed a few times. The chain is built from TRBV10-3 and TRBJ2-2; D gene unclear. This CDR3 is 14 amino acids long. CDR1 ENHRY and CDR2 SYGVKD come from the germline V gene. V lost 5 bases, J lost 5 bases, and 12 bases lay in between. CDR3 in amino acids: CAISPFKETGELFF. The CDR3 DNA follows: TGTGCCATCAGTCCCTTCAAGGAGACCGGGGAGCTGTTTTTT.

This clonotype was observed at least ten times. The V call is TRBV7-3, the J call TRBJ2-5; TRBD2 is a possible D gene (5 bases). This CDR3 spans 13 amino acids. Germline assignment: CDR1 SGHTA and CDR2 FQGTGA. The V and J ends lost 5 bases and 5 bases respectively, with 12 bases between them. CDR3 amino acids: CASSAGLDETQYF. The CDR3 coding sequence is TGTGCCAGCAGCGCAGGACTGGACGAGACCCAGTACTTC.

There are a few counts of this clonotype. The CDR3 spells CASSHSGANVLTF. The CDR3 coding sequence is TGTGCCAGCAGTCACTCTGGGGCCAACGTCCTGACTTTC. This sequence joins TRBV27 and TRBJ2-6; D gene uncertain. V dropped 5 bases and J dropped 0 bases, with 2 bases sitting between them. Germline CDR1 MNHEY, CDR2 SMNVEV (reference sequence). The CDR3 has 13 residues.